This T cell receptor beta chain derives from a study of blood T cell repertoires in COVID-19. Across the study: Specimens from acute and convalescent COVID-19 originated in the United States, Italy and Spain.

Germline CDR1 and CDR2: SGDLS and YYNGEE. J was trimmed by 0 bases and V by 4 bases; bases with no gene match: 5. CDR3 length: 15 amino acids. How the authors handled the data: It was from reference gene primer amplification that nucleated cell counts were estimated. Sequencing was performed with immunoSEQ multiplex PCR; in TCRdb, only in-frame clones are kept and a portion is missing. Clone size and the V and J calls come from that table; the DNA yielded D and trimming. The sample carries roughly 140,000 clones, less than 90% recorded once. The TCR comes from a woman aged 70 to 79 with acute or convalescent COVID-19. The sequencing input was peripheral blood. This rearrangement joins TRBV9 to TRBJ1-1; TRBD1 aligns across 8 bases. The CDR3 spells CASSPYRGMNTEAFF. In DNA form, the CDR3 reads TGTGCCAGCAGCCCGTACAGGGGGATGAACACTGAAGCTTTCTTT.